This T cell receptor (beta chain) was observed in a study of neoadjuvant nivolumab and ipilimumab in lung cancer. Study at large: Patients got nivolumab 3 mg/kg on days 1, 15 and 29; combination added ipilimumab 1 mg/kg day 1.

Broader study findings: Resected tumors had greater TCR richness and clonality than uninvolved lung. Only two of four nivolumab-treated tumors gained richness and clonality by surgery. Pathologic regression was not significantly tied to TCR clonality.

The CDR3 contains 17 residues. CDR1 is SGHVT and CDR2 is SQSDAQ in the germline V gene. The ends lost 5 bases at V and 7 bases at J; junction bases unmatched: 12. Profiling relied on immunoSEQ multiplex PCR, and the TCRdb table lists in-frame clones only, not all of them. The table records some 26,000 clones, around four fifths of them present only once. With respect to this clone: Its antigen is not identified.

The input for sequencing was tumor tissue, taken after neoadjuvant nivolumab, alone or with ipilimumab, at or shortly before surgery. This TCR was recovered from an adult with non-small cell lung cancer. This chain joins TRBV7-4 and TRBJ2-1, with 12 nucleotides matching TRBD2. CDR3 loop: CASSRTSGTLNGNEQFF. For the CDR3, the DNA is TGTGCCAGCAGCCGGACTAGCGGGACTCTTAACGGGAATGAGCAGTTCTTC. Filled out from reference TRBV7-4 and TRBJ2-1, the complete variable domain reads GAGVSQSPRYKVAKRGRDVALRCDSISGHVTLYWYRQTLGQGSEVLTYSQSDAQRDKSGRPSGRFSAERPERSVSTLKIQRTEQGDSAVYLCASSRTSGTLNGNEQFFGPGTRLTVL.